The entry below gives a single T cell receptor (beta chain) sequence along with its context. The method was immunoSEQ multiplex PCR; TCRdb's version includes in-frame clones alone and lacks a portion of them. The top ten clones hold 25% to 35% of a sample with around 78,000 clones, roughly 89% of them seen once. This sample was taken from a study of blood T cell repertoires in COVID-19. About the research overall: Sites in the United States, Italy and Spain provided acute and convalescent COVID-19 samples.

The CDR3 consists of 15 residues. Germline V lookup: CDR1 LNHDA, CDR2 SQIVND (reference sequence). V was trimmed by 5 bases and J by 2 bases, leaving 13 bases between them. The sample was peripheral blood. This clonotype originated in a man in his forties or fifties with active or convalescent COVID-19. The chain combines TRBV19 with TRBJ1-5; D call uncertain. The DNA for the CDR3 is TGTGCCAGTAGTTTCGGGGTCGGGGGCAATCAGCCCCAGCATTTT. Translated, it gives CASSFGVGGNQPQHF. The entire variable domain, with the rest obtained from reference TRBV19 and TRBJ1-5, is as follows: DGGITQSPKYLFRKEGQNVTLSCEQNLNHDAMYWYRQDPGQGLRLIYYSQIVNDFQKGDIAEGYSVSREKKESFPLTVTSAQKNPTAFYLCASSFGVGGNQPQHFGDGTRLSIL.